This TCR beta chain emerged from a study of T-cell reconstitution after alpha-beta-depleted transplantation in children. Overall study results and limits: It was surviving recipient T cells and thymic progenitors that gave some patients high TCRbeta diversity at day 60. At one year after transplant, newly produced T cells mostly accounted for T-cell counts and diversity.

TCRbeta library preparation incorporated unique molecular identifiers. TCRdb reprocessed the PCR reads via MiXCR and lists one record per CDR3 protein. This table holds around 700,000 distinct CDR3 sequences, around 13% found once. This clonotype was recorded many times. Its target is unknown. The CDR3 sequence is 13 residues long. V lost 4 bases, J lost 1 base, and 7 bases lay in between. The V gene's germline CDR1 is ENHRY and CDR2 SYGVKD. Sample: PBMCs, taken before TCRalphabeta/CD19-depleted stem cell transplant. This clonotype was obtained from a girl aged 2-10 years with congenital amegakaryocytic thrombocytopenia, due to receive a stem cell transplant. The V and J genes are TRBV10-3 and TRBJ2-5; D not resolved. In DNA form, the CDR3 reads TGTGCCATCAGTGTGAACAGCCAAGAGACCCAGTACTTC. It yields the protein CAISVNSQETQYF.